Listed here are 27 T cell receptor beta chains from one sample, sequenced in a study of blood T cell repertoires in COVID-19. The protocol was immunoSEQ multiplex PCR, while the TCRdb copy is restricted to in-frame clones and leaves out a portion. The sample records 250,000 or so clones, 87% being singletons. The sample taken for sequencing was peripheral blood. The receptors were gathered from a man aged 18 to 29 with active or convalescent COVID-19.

CDR3 DNA: TGTGCCAGCAGCTTACGAGAGGGGGATGGCTACACCTTC. Its translation is CASSLREGDGYTF. The chain uses TRBV5-5 and TRBJ1-2; the D gene is possibly TRBD1 (6 bases). The V and J ends lost 2 bases and 6 bases respectively, with 11 bases between them. This CDR3 contains 13 residues. Germline V gene lookup returns CDR1 SGHKS and CDR2 YYEKEE (reference sequence).

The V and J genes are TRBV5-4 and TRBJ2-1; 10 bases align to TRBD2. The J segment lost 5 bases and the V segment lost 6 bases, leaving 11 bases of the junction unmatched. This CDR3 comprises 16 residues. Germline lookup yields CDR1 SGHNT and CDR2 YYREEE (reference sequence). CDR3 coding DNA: TGTGCCAGCACCCTCGCCGGACTAGCGGTGAACAATGAGCAGTTCTTC. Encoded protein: CASTLAGLAVNNEQFF.

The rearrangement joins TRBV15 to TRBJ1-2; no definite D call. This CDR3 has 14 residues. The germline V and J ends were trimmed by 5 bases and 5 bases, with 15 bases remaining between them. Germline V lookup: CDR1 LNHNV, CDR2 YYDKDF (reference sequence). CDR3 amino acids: CATSPQIGGYGYTF. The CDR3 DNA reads TGTGCCACCAGCCCTCAAATAGGAGGGTATGGCTACACCTTC.

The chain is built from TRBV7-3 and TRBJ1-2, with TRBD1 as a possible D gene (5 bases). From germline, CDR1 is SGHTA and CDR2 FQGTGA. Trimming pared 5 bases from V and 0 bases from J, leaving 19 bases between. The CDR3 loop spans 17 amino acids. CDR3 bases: TGTGCCAGCAGCAGAGAAGGGACTCTGGGGGCTAACTATGGCTACACCTTC. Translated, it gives CASSREGTLGANYGYTF.

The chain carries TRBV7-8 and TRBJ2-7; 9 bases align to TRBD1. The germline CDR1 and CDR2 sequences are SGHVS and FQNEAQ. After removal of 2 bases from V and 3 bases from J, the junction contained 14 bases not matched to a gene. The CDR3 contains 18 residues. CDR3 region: CASSLSSGQGSVLYEQYF. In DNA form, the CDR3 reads TGTGCCAGCAGCTTATCGTCGGGACAGGGCTCTGTTCTCTACGAGCAGTACTTC.

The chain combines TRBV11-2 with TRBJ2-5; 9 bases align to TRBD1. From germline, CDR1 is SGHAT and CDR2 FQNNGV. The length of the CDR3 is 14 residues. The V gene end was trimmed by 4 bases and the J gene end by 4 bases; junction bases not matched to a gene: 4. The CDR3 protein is CASSSSDRGETQYF. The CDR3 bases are TGTGCCAGCAGCTCTTCGGACAGGGGAGAGACCCAGTACTTC.

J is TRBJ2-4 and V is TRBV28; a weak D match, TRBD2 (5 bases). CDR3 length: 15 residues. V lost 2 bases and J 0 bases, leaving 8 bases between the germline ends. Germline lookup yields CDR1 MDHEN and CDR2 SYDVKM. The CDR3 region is CASSLDGLAKNIQYF. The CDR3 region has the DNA TGTGCCAGCAGTTTAGACGGACTAGCCAAAAACATTCAGTACTTC.

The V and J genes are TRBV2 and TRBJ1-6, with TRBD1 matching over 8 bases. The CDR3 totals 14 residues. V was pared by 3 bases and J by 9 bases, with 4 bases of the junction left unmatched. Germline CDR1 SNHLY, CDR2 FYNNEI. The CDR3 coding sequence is TGTGCCAGCAGTGACGAGACAGGGGCTTCACCCCTCCACTTT. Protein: CASSDETGASPLHF.

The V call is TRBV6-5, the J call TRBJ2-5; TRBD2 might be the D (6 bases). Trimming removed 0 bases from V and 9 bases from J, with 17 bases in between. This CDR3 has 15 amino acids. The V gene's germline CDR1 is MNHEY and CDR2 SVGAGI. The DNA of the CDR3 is TGTGCCAGCAGTTACTCGATAGGTCGGGAGCGGGCCCAGTACTTC. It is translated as CASSYSIGRERAQYF.

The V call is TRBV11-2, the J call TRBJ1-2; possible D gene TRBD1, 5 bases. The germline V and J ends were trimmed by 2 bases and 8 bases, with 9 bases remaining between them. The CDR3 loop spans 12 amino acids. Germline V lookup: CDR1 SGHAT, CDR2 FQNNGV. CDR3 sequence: CASSLTGVGYTF. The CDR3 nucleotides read TGTGCCAGCAGCTTAACGGGGGTGGGCTACACCTTC.

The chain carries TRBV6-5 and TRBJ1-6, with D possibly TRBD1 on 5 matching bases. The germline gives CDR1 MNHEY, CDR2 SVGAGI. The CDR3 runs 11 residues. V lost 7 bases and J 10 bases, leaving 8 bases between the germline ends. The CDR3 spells CASTGRSPLHF. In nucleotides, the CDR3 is TGTGCCAGCACAGGGCGGTCACCCCTCCACTTT.

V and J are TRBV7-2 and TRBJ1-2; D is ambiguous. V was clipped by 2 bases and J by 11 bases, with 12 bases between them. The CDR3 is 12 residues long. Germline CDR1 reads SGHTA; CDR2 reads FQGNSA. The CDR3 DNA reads TGTGCCAGCAGCTTACGAGAGGTCGGGTACACCTTC. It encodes CASSLREVGYTF.

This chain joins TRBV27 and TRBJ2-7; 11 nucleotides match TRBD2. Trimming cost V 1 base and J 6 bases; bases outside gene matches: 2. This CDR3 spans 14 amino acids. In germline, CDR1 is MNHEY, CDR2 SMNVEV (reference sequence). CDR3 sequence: CASSLYLAGGEQYF. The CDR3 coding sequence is TGTGCCAGCAGTTTATATCTAGCGGGAGGCGAGCAGTACTTC.

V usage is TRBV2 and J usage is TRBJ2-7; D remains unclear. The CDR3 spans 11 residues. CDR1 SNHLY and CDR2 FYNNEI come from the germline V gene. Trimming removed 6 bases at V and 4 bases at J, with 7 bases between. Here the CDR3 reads CASRTEYEQYF. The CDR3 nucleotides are TGTGCCAGCAGGACTGAGTACGAGCAGTACTTC.

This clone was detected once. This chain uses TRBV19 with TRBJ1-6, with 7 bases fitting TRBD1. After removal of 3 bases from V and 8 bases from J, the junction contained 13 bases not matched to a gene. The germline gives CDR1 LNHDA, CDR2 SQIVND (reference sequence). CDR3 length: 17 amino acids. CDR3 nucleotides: TGTGCCAGTAGTATGGGCACAGGGGAGATCTACCATTCACCCCTCCACTTT. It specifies CASSMGTGEIYHSPLHF.

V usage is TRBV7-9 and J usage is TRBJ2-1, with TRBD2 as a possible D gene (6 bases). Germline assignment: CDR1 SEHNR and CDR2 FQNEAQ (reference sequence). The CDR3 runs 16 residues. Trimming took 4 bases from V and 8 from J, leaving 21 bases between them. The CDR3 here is CASSWDASEIVDEQFF. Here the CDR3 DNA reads TGTGCCAGCAGCTGGGACGCTAGCGAGATCGTGGATGAGCAGTTCTTC.

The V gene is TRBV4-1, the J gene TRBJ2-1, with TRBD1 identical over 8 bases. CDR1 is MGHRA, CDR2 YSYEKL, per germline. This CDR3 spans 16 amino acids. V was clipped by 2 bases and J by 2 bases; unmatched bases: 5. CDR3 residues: CASSQLGQGTYNEQFF. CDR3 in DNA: TGCGCCAGCAGCCAACTCGGACAGGGCACCTACAATGAGCAGTTCTTC.

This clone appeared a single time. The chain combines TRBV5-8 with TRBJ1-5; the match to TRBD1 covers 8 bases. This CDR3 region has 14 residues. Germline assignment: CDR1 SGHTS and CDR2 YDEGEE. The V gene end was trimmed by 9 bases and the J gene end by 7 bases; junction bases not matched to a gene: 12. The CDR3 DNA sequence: TGTGCCACCTCACCAGGGGGCTTTGGACAGCCCCAGCATTTT. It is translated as CATSPGGFGQPQHF.

CDR3 in DNA: TGTGCCAGCAGCGTAGCTACGGTTGAAAATTCACCCCTCCACTTT. It translates to CASSVATVENSPLHF. The chain is built from TRBV9 and TRBJ1-6; D is uncertain. This CDR3 has 15 amino acids. V lost 0 bases, J lost 7 bases, and 11 bases lay in between. Looked up from germline, CDR1 is SGDLS and CDR2 is YYNGEE.

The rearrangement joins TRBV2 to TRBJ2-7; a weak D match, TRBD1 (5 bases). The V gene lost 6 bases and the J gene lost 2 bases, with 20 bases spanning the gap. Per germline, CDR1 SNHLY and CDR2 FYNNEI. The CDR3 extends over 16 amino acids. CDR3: CASRQGVVSEPYEQYF. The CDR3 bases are TGTGCCAGCAGGCAGGGTGTTGTGTCCGAGCCCTACGAGCAGTACTTC.

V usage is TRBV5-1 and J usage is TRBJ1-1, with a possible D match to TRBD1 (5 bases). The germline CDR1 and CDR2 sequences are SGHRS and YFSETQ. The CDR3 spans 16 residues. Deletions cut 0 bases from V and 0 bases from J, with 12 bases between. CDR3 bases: TGCGCCAGCAGCTTGGACCAGGGCCCTATGAACACTGAAGCTTTCTTT. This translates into CASSLDQGPMNTEAFF.

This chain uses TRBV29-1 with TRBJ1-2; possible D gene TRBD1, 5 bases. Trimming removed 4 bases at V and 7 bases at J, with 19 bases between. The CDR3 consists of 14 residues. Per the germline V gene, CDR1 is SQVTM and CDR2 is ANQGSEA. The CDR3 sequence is CSVARTNPNAGYTF. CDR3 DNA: TGCAGCGTTGCAAGGACAAACCCCAACGCTGGCTACACCTTC. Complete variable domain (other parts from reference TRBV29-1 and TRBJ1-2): SAVISQKPSRDICQRGTSLTIQCQVDSQVTMMFWYRQQPGQSLTLIATANQGSEATYESGFVIDKFPISRPNLTFSTLTVSNMSPEDSSIYLCSVARTNPNAGYTFGSGTRLTVV.

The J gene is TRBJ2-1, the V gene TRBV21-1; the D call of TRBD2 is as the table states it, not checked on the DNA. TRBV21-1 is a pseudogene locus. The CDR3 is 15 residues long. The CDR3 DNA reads TGTGCCAGCATCCAACTAGCGTCGACGCACAATGAGCAGTTCTTC. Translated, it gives CASIQLASTHNEQFF.

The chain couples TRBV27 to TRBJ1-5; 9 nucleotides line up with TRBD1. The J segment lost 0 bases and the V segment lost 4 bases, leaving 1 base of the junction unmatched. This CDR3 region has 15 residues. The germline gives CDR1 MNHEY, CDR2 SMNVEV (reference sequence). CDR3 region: CASSSTGGSNQPQHF. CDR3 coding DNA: TGTGCCAGCAGTTCGACAGGGGGTAGCAATCAGCCCCAGCATTTT.

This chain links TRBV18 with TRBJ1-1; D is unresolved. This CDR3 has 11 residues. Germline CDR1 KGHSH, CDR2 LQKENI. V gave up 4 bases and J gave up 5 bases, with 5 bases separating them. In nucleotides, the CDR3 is TGTGCCAGCTCACGACAAACTGAAGCTTTCTTT. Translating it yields CASSRQTEAFF. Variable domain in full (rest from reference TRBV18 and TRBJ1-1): NAGVMQNPRHLVRRRGQEARLRCSPMKGHSHVYWYRQLPEEGLKFMVYLQKENIIDESGMPKERFSAEFPKEGPSILRIQQVVRGDSAAYFCASSRQTEAFFGQGTRLTVV.

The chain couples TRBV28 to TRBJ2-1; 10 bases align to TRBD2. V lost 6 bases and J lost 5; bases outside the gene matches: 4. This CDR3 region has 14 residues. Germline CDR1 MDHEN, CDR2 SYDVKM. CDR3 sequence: CASRLAGENNEQFF. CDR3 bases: TGTGCCAGCAGGCTAGCGGGGGAAAACAATGAGCAGTTCTTC.

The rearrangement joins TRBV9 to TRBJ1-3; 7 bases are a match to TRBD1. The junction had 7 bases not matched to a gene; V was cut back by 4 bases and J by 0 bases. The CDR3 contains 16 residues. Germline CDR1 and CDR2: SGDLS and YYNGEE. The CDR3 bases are TGTGCCAGCAGCAGACAGGGTGCCAACTCTGGAAACACCATATATTTT. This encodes CASSRQGANSGNTIYF. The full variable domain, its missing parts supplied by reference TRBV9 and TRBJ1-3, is DSGVTQTPKHLITATGQRVTLRCSPRSGDLSVYWYQQSLDQGLQFLIQYYNGEERAKGNILERFSAQQFPDLHSELNLSSLELGDSALYFCASSRQGANSGNTIYFGEGSWLTVV.